This T cell receptor beta chain was profiled in a study of blood T cell repertoires in COVID-19 (dated by TCRdb to between 2020 and 2021). Context from the whole study: Collaborator samples came from the United States, Italy and Spain and covered acute and convalescent phases of COVID-19. The material from the prospective study consisted of cDNA or gDNA derived from T cells, B-cell-depleted T cells, or PBMCs. Deeply sampled blood TCRbeta repertoires from subjects exposed to, actively infected with, or recovered from COVID-19 were included in the dataset. A freely available public database, intended as a resource for researchers studying the immune response to SARS-CoV-2, is where the repertoires were released. Samples were obtained from the ongoing ImmuneRACE study (first 160 participants) and from over 1,000 subjects provided by 6 global collaborators. Sample metadata almost always included a de-identified subject ID, COVID-19 status, age in years and sex. Where available, HLA class I and class II types were taken from metadata supplied by the sample provider and were not determined by assay-based typing. On the study overall, not on this receptor specifically: The quantity of clinical and demographic metadata differed by source and by participant and was supplied without curation.

Counted from cysteine to phenylalanine, this CDR3 has 11 amino acids. The kept DNA is CDR3 alone, 33 bases in frame from the first base. The germline V gene (reference sequence) yields LGHDT for CDR1 and YNNKEL for CDR2. The trim is 4 bases for V and 4 bases for J, with a gap of 5 bases between the germline ends. The immunoSEQ Assay, a bias-controlled multiplex PCR, was used to amplify TCRbeta CDR3 regions from genomic DNA. The study's own analysis went as follows. Within the assay, amplification of reference gene primers was used to estimate how many nucleated cells each sample contained. To quantify the absolute abundance of each unique TCRbeta CDR3 rearrangement, sequence reads were collapsed and filtered. For each sample, productive Simpson clonality was calculated as the square root of Simpson's diversity index across productive rearrangements. Held by TCRdb, this immuneACCESS table contains in-frame sequences only and omits some clones. Under half of the omission traces to an unresolved V gene where checked; the cause of the rest is unknown. V, J and clone size were drawn from that table, and D and trimming were deduced from the DNA. A total of around 260,000 clones appear in this sample, approximately 87% of them only once. About 4.5% of the sample rests with the top ten.

On this clone: Its antigen is still unknown. There are no base qualities to consult, and no much larger clone falls within one base.

Samples from volunteer blood donors who had recovered from COVID-19 were contributed by a second Seattle source. The collaborating institutions used their own protocols to collect whole blood in K2EDTA tubes. For TCRbeta analysis, collaborators shipped samples as frozen whole blood, isolated PBMCs, or DNA extracted from either of those sample types. Recombination connected TRBV3-1 (or the pseudogene TRBV3-2) to TRBJ2-7, with the identity of the D gene unclear. What was sequenced was peripheral blood. This sequence was found in a man between 60 and 75 years old who had recovered from COVID-19. The DNA sequence follows: TGTGCCAGCAGCCTCCTTTACGAGCAGTACTTC. This encodes CASSLLYEQYF.